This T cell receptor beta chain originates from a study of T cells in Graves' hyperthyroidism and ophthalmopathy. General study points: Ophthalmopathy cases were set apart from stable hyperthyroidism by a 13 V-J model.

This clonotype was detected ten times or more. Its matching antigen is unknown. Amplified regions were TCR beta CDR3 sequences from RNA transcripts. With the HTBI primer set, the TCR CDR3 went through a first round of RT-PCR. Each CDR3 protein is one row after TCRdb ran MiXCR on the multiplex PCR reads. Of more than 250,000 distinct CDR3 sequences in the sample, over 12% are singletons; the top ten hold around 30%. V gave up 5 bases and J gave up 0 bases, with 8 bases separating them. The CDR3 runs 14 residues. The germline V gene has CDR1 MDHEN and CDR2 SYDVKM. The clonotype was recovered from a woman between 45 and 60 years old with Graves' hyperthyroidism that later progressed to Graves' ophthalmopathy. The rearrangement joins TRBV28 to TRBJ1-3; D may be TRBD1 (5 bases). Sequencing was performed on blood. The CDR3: CASSPDTSGNTIYF. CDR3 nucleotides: TGTGCCAGCAGTCCGGACACCTCTGGAAACACCATATATTTT.